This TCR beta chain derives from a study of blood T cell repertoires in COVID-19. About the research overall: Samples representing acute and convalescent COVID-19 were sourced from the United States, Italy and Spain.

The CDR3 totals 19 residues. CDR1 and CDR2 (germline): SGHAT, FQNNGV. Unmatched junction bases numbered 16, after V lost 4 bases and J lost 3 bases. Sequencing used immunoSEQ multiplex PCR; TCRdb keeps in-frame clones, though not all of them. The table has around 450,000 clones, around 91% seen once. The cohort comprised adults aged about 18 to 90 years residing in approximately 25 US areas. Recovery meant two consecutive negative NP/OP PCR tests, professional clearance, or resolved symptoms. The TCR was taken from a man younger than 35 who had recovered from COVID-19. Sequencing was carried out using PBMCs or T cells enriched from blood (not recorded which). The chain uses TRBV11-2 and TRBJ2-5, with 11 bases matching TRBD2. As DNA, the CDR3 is TGTGCCAGCAGCTCGACTACCGGGACTAGCGGAGGCCTGAAAGAGACCCAGTACTTC. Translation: CASSSTTGTSGGLKETQYF.